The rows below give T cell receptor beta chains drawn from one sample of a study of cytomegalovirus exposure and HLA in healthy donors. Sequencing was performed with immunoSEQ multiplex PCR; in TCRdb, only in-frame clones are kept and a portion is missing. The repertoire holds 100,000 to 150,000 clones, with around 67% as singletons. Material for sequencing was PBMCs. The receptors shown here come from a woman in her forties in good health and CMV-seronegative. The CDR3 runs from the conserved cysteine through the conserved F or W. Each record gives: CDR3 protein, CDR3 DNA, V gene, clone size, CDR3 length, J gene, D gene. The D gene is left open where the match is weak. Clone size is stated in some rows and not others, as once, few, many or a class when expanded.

CDR3aa: CASSSRQGTYEQYF
CDR3nt: TGTGCCAGCAGTTCTCGACAGGGGACCTACGAGCAGTACTTC
v_gene: TRBV6-5
abundance: NA
len: 14
j_gene: TRBJ2-7
d_gene: TRBD1

CDR3aa: CASSPRAGGVDGYTF
CDR3nt: TGTGCCAGCTCACCTCGGGCAGGGGGCGTGGATGGCTACACCTTC
v_gene: TRBV18
abundance: NA
len: 15
j_gene: TRBJ1-2
d_gene: TRBD1

CDR3aa: CASSAPVGREQYF
CDR3nt: TGTGCCAGCAGTGCCCCTGTGGGGCGCGAGCAGTACTTC
v_gene: TRBV27
abundance: few
len: 13
j_gene: TRBJ2-7
d_gene: NA

CDR3aa: CASSESAGERADTQYF
CDR3nt: TGTGCCAGCAGTGAATCGGCAGGGGAGCGCGCAGATACGCAGTATTTT
v_gene: TRBV25-1
abundance: NA
len: 16
j_gene: TRBJ2-3
d_gene: NA

CDR3aa: CASSPSFEQFF
CDR3nt: TGTGCCAGCTCACCATCATTTGAGCAGTTCTTC
v_gene: TRBV18
abundance: few
len: 11
j_gene: TRBJ2-1
d_gene: NA

CDR3aa: CASSQDLAGNTGELFF
CDR3nt: TGTGCCAGCAGCCAAGATTTAGCGGGGAACACCGGGGAGCTGTTTTTT
v_gene: TRBV4-2
abundance: NA
len: 16
j_gene: TRBJ2-2
d_gene: TRBD2

CDR3aa: CSVRQGRSNEKLFF
CDR3nt: TGCAGCGTGAGACAGGGGAGGTCTAATGAAAAACTGTTTTTT
v_gene: TRBV29-1
abundance: NA
len: 14
j_gene: TRBJ1-4
d_gene: TRBD1

CDR3aa: CASSQAGNGVRELFF
CDR3nt: TGCGCCAGCAGCCAGGCCGGGAACGGTGTCCGGGAGCTGTTTTTT
v_gene: TRBV4-3
abundance: once
len: 15
j_gene: TRBJ2-2
d_gene: NA

CDR3aa: CASSLGLGREEKLFF
CDR3nt: TGCGCCAGCAGCTTGGGTCTAGGCCGAGAAGAAAAACTGTTTTTT
v_gene: TRBV5-1
abundance: NA
len: 15
j_gene: TRBJ1-4
d_gene: NA

CDR3aa: CASSLDRAINQPQHF
CDR3nt: TGTGCCAGCAGCTTAGACAGGGCGATAAATCAGCCCCAGCATTTT
v_gene: TRBV7-2
abundance: NA
len: 15
j_gene: TRBJ1-5
d_gene: NA

CDR3aa: CASSLGGSGANVLTF
CDR3nt: TGTGCCAGCAGTTTGGGGGGCTCTGGGGCCAACGTCCTGACTTTC
v_gene: TRBV28
abundance: NA
len: 15
j_gene: TRBJ2-6
d_gene: NA

CDR3aa: CASSQTGGLTYEQYF
CDR3nt: TGCGCCAGCAGCCAAACCGGGGGACTTACCTACGAGCAGTACTTC
v_gene: TRBV4-1
abundance: once
len: 15
j_gene: TRBJ2-7
d_gene: NA

CDR3aa: CASSDGTSGSSYNEQFF
CDR3nt: TGTGCCAGCAGCGACGGGACTAGCGGGTCCTCCTACAATGAGCAGTTCTTC
v_gene: TRBV9
abundance: once
len: 17
j_gene: TRBJ2-1
d_gene: TRBD2

CDR3aa: CASSLGASGGTTDTQYF
CDR3nt: TGTGCCAGCAGCTTAGGGGCTAGCGGGGGTACGACAGATACGCAGTATTTT
v_gene: TRBV7-7
abundance: NA
len: 17
j_gene: TRBJ2-3
d_gene: TRBD2

CDR3aa: CASSFSGVAIETQYF
CDR3nt: TGTGCCAGCAGCTTTAGCGGGGTAGCGATAGAGACCCAGTACTTC
v_gene: TRBV7-2
abundance: NA
len: 15
j_gene: TRBJ2-5
d_gene: TRBD2

CDR3aa: CASSVEPSGSSYNEQFF
CDR3nt: TGTGCCAGCAGCGTAGAGCCTAGCGGGAGCTCCTACAATGAGCAGTTCTTC
v_gene: TRBV9
abundance: NA
len: 17
j_gene: TRBJ2-1
d_gene: TRBD2

CDR3aa: CASSPGTGLFEQYF
CDR3nt: TGTGCCAGCAGCCCCGGGACAGGGTTGTTCGAGCAGTACTTC
v_gene: TRBV7-9
abundance: NA
len: 14
j_gene: TRBJ2-7
d_gene: TRBD1

CDR3aa: CASSLDTGLQREQYF
CDR3nt: TGTGCCAGCAGCTTAGATACGGGGTTACAGCGCGAGCAGTACTTC
v_gene: TRBV7-2
abundance: NA
len: 15
j_gene: TRBJ2-7
d_gene: NA

CDR3aa: CASSLGGLHTGNTIYF
CDR3nt: TGTGCCAGCAGCTTAGGGGGCCTTCACACTGGAAACACCATATATTTT
v_gene: TRBV7-2
abundance: few
len: 16
j_gene: TRBJ1-3
d_gene: NA

CDR3aa: CASSPGLAFGTGELFF
CDR3nt: TGTGCCAGCAGCCCGGGACTAGCGTTTGGCACCGGGGAGCTGTTTTTT
v_gene: TRBV27
abundance: NA
len: 16
j_gene: TRBJ2-2
d_gene: TRBD2

CDR3aa: CASRDRGHTDTQYF
CDR3nt: TGCGCCAGCAGAGACAGGGGGCACACAGATACGCAGTATTTT
v_gene: TRBV10-2
abundance: NA
len: 14
j_gene: TRBJ2-3
d_gene: TRBD1

CDR3aa: CASSPQKGDGEKLFF
CDR3nt: TGTGCCAGCAGTCCCCAAAAGGGAGACGGCGAAAAACTGTTTTTT
v_gene: TRBV25-1
abundance: NA
len: 15
j_gene: TRBJ1-4
d_gene: NA

CDR3aa: CASSYPGSGDNEQFF
CDR3nt: TGTGCCAGCAGTTACCCGGGTTCCGGGGACAATGAGCAGTTCTTC
v_gene: TRBV6-5
abundance: NA
len: 15
j_gene: TRBJ2-1
d_gene: NA